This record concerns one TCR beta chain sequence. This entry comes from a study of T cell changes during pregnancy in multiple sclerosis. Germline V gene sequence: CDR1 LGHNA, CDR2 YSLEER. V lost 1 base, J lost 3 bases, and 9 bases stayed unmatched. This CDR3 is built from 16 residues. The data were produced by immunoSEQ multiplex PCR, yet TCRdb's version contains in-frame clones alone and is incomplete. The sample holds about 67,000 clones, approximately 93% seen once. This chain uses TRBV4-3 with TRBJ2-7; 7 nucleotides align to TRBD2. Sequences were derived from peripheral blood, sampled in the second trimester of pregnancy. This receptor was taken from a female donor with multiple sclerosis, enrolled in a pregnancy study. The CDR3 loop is CASSQAVGRGSYEQYF. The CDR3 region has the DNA TGCGCCAGCAGCCAAGCCGTGGGGCGGGGGAGCTACGAGCAGTACTTC.